A single sample is the source of the 7 T cell receptor beta chains below, sequenced in a study of blood T cell repertoires in COVID-19. The data were produced by immunoSEQ multiplex PCR, yet TCRdb's version contains in-frame clones alone and is incomplete. The sample lists about 250,000 clones; roughly nine tenths were seen once. The sequencing input was PBMCs or T cells enriched from blood (not recorded which). The receptor set was obtained from a young woman who had recovered from COVID-19.

This clone is a singleton in its sample. The chain has TRBV19 and TRBJ2-5; 9 bases fit TRBD2. Trimming took 5 bases from V and 4 from J; bases not matched to a gene: 5. The CDR3 has 14 amino acids. Germline V gives CDR1 LNHDA, CDR2 SQIVND (reference sequence). The CDR3 reads CASSGGGAGETQYF. The CDR3 DNA sequence: TGTGCCAGTAGTGGCGGGGGGGCCGGAGAGACCCAGTACTTC.

This rearrangement joins TRBV7-2 to TRBJ1-5; weak D call: TRBD1 (5 bases). V dropped 1 base and J dropped 4 bases, with 11 bases sitting between them. The CDR3 totals 15 residues. Germline V gene sequence: CDR1 SGHTA, CDR2 FQGNSA. CDR3 DNA sequence: TGTGCCAGCAGCTTAGGAATCAGGGTTAATCAGCCCCAGCATTTT. This encodes CASSLGIRVNQPQHF.

This chain connects TRBV9 to TRBJ2-7; the match to TRBD1 covers 9 bases. The CDR3 is 15 residues long. The germline gives CDR1 SGDLS, CDR2 YYNGEE. J lost 2 bases, V lost 4 bases, and 7 bases had no gene match. The CDR3 spells CASSLGQGNTYEQYF. CDR3 bases: TGTGCCAGCAGCTTGGGACAGGGTAACACCTACGAGCAGTACTTC.

The V and J genes are TRBV27 and TRBJ1-3, with D possibly TRBD1 on 6 matching bases. From germline, CDR1 is MNHEY and CDR2 SMNVEV (reference sequence). The CDR3 totals 14 residues. Trimming stripped 4 bases from V and 2 bases from J, with 9 bases between. In DNA form, the CDR3 reads TGTGCCAGCAGTTCACAGGGTGCTGGAAACACCATATATTTT. It yields the protein CASSSQGAGNTIYF.

CDR3: CASSAGGNQPQHF. The CDR3 DNA is TGTGCCAGCAGTGCAGGGGGCAATCAGCCCCAGCATTTT. The chain carries TRBV27 and TRBJ1-5; D might be TRBD1 (6 bases). This CDR3 spans 13 amino acids. V was shortened by 5 bases and J by 2 bases, with 7 bases between the two germline ends. The germline V gene encodes CDR1 MNHEY and CDR2 SMNVEV (reference sequence).

This chain joins TRBV2 and TRBJ2-3, with 8 bases matching TRBD2. This CDR3 is 15 amino acids long. From germline, CDR1 is SNHLY and CDR2 FYNNEI. Germline trimming cut 5 bases from V and 6 bases from J; bases unmatched to any gene: 10. CDR3 nucleotides: TGTGCCAGCAGTTTAGCGCGGGGGGCTTGGGATACGCAGTATTTT. It specifies CASSLARGAWDTQYF.

This clone was picked up one time. J is TRBJ2-1 and V is TRBV10-3; 8 bases match TRBD1. Germline V lookup: CDR1 ENHRY, CDR2 SYGVKD. The CDR3 is 15 residues long. Unmatched junction bases numbered 6, after V lost 6 bases and J lost 2 bases. CDR3 region: CAIRSRDRPYNEQFF. The CDR3 DNA reads TGTGCCATCAGGTCCCGGGACAGGCCCTACAATGAGCAGTTCTTC.